The 30 T cell receptor beta chains given below trace back to one sample, sequenced in a study of breast tumors, draining lymph nodes, adjacent tissues (dated by TCRdb to the mid-2010s). The axillary draining lymph nodes of breast cancer patients were the source of the lymph node samples. The library relied on multiplex PCR. These reads were obtained on an Illumina HiSeq 2000. Using fastp at Q25 and MiXCR, TCRdb reprocessed the public reads and kept productive beta chains. For every CDR3 protein sequence, its rows merge into one entry that carries the most common genes and DNA. This sample lists 200,000 or so distinct CDR3 sequences; roughly 29% were detected once. Together, the top ten hold 4.3% of the sample. The sequencing input was axillary lymph node tissue. These receptor sequences come from a female donor with breast cancer. Some clones in this sample may be carry-over from other donors' samples.

Many counts were recorded for this clonotype. V gene TRBV19 combines with J gene TRBJ2-7; possibly TRBD2 for D (6 bases). The CDR3 has 14 amino acids. Per the germline V gene, CDR1 is LNHDA and CDR2 is SQIVND (reference sequence). The ends were cut back, 4 bases at V and 2 bases at J, with 12 bases in the middle. The CDR3 reads CASSRSGAPYEQYF. CDR3 DNA: TGTGCCAGTAGTAGGTCGGGAGCCCCCTACGAGCAGTACTTC.

This clonotype was recorded many times. V is TRBV7-2 and J is TRBJ2-1; tentative D call: TRBD1 (5 bases). The V gene's germline CDR1 is SGHTA and CDR2 FQGNSA. This CDR3 spans 15 amino acids. V lost 6 bases to trimming and J lost 4 bases, with 16 bases between them. The CDR3 DNA reads as TGTGCCAGCAGTCCACTGGGCAGGGATTACAATGAGCAGTTCTTC. It translates to CASSPLGRDYNEQFF.

This clonotype was seen at least ten times. The chain links TRBV6-5 to TRBJ1-2; 7 nucleotides line up with TRBD1. The CDR3 is made up of 12 amino acids. After removal of 4 bases from V and 10 bases from J, the junction contained 6 bases not matched to a gene. Germline V gene lookup returns CDR1 MNHEY and CDR2 SVGAGI. This CDR3 is CASSSGGNDYTF. For the CDR3, the DNA is TGTGCCAGCAGTTCAGGGGGTAATGACTACACCTTC.

This clonotype was detected many times. The chain couples TRBV10-3 to TRBJ1-2; tentative D call: TRBD1 (5 bases). The CDR3 contains 12 residues. Germline V CDR1 and CDR2: ENHRY, SYGVKD. Trimming left V 3 bases short and J 6 bases short, with 8 bases between. The CDR3 nucleotides read TGTGCCATCAGTGACGGGGGGGATGGCTACACCTTC. Its protein product is CAISDGGDGYTF.

This clonotype came up many times. DNA for the CDR3: TGCAGTGCTAGAGCGCATTACCCTGGCCGGGCCGGGGACCACGAGCAGTACTTC. Translating it yields CSARAHYPGRAGDHEQYF. This chain connects TRBV20-1 to TRBJ2-7; either TRBD1 or TRBD2 may fit D (5 bases each). CDR1 and CDR2 (germline): DFQATT, SNEGSKA (reference sequence). Trimming removed 1 base from V and 5 bases from J, with 27 bases in between. This CDR3 spans 18 amino acids.

This clonotype was counted between two and nine times. This rearrangement joins TRBV5-4 to TRBJ1-3; the match to TRBD1 covers 8 bases. The CDR3 has 12 amino acids. The J segment lost 7 bases and the V segment lost 4 bases, leaving 1 base of the junction unmatched. Germline V gene sequence: CDR1 SGHNT, CDR2 YYREEE (reference sequence). The CDR3 DNA is TGTGCCAGCAGCCGGGACAGGAACACCATATATTTT. It yields the protein CASSRDRNTIYF.

This clonotype appeared many times. The chain joins TRBV5-1 to TRBJ2-2; tentative D call: TRBD1 (6 bases). Per the germline V gene, CDR1 is SGHRS and CDR2 is YFSETQ. V lost 0 bases and J lost 1, with 7 bases in between. The CDR3 is made up of 15 amino acids. The CDR3 sequence is CASSLEGVNTGELFF. The CDR3 DNA sequence: TGCGCCAGCAGCTTGGAGGGGGTGAACACCGGGGAGCTGTTTTTT.

This clonotype was seen many times. A much larger clone sits a single nucleotide away, making a read error possible. The CDR3 here is CSADDRGETPYF. CDR3 DNA sequence: TGCAGTGCTGATGACAGGGGGGAGACCCCGTACTTC. This chain joins TRBV20-1 and TRBJ2-5; 9 nucleotides agree with TRBD1. Germline CDR1 reads DFQATT; CDR2 reads SNEGSKA (reference sequence). The CDR3 is made up of 12 amino acids.

The sample holds many counts of this clonotype. This chain links TRBV12-3 or TRBV12-4 with TRBJ1-2; possibly TRBD1 for D (5 bases). V gave up 4 bases and J gave up 4 bases, with 10 bases separating them. The CDR3 runs 13 residues. The CDR3 coding sequence is TGTGCCAGCAGTTCCGGGGGAAGCTATGGCTACACCTTC. It codes for CASSSGGSYGYTF.

V and J are TRBV12-3 or TRBV12-4 and TRBJ1-6, with TRBD1 as a possible D gene (6 bases). The germline V and J ends were trimmed by 6 bases and 2 bases, with 14 bases remaining between them. This CDR3 has 16 amino acids. The DNA for the CDR3 is TGTGCCAGCAGCTCGGGCAGGGGCACCTATAATTCACCCCTCCACTTT. Translation gives CASSSGRGTYNSPLHF.

Ten or more counts support this clonotype. V usage is TRBV11-2 and J usage is TRBJ2-1; D is ambiguous. Germline V lookup: CDR1 SGHAT, CDR2 FQNNGV. The V and J ends lost 3 bases and 0 bases respectively, with 15 bases between them. The CDR3 runs 17 residues. CDR3 sequence reads: CASSFAVMSNSYNEQFF. Written as DNA, the CDR3 is TGTGCCAGCAGCTTTGCGGTTATGAGCAACTCCTACAATGAGCAGTTCTTC. The full variable domain, with the rest looked up from reference TRBV11-2 and TRBJ2-1, is EAGVAQSPRYKIIEKRQSVAFWCNPISGHATLYWYQQILGQGPKLLIQFQNNGVVDDSQLPKDRFSAERLKGVDSTLKIQPAKLEDSAVYLCASSFAVMSNSYNEQFFGPGTRLTVL.

This clonotype was seen once. It may be a read error: a sequence one base away is much more abundant. This chain joins TRBV11-3 and TRBJ2-1; D is perhaps TRBD2 (7 bases). V dropped 5 bases and J dropped 9 bases, with 20 bases sitting between them. Germline V gene lookup returns CDR1 SGHNT and CDR2 YENEEA. The CDR3 is made up of 15 amino acids. The CDR3: CASSSTGGPGTEQFF. CDR3 DNA sequence: TGTGCCAGCAGCAGCACGGGGGGCCCGGGCACTGAGCAGTTCTTC.

There are a few counts of this clonotype. This may be a read error, as it is one base from a much larger clone. The V gene is TRBV20-1, the J gene TRBJ1-6; D ambiguous. CDR3 size: 15 residues. Germline V CDR1 and CDR2: DFQATT, SNEGSKA (reference sequence). CDR3 sequence: CSARGQSSYTSPLHF. The CDR3 DNA follows: TGCAGTGCTAGGGGCCAGAGCTCCTATACTTCACCCCTCCACTTT.

About this clonotype itself: One end of the junction varies from germline; a read error may be responsible. This chain links TRBV20-1 with TRBJ2-3; 8 nucleotides line up with TRBD2. Germline CDR1 is DFQATT and CDR2 is SNEGSKA (reference sequence). The CDR3 length is 15 residues. CDR3 sequence reads: CSARDSRGGTNTQYF. The CDR3 DNA reads TGCAGTGCTAGAGACTCACGGGGGGGCACAAATACGCAGTATTTT.

This clonotype occurred many times. The chain links TRBV19 to TRBJ1-5; TRBD1 matches at 7 bases. Losses at the gene ends were 2 bases for V and 3 bases for J; bases not matched to a gene: 7. Germline values: CDR1 LNHDA, CDR2 SQIVND (reference sequence). The length of the CDR3 is 16 residues. The CDR3: CASSIMGTASNQPQHF. The CDR3 nucleotides read TGTGCCAGTAGTATAATGGGGACAGCTTCCAATCAGCCCCAGCATTTT.

This clonotype has just one count. The V gene is TRBV5-1, the J gene TRBJ2-5, with TRBD1 as a possible D gene (5 bases). This CDR3 is built from 13 residues. V lost 0 bases and J lost 3, with 6 bases in between. Germline V gives CDR1 SGHRS, CDR2 YFSETQ. The CDR3 coding sequence is TGCGCCAGCAGCTTGGACAGGAAAGAGACCCAGTACTTC. Amino acid sequence: CASSLDRKETQYF.

This clonotype was counted ten times or more. The genes are TRBV12-3 or TRBV12-4 and TRBJ2-2; 7 nucleotides agree with TRBD1. CDR3 length: 15 amino acids. Losses at the gene ends were 5 bases for V and 3 bases for J; bases not matched to a gene: 6. CDR3 loop: CASSHRGRDTGELFF. The CDR3 DNA follows: TGTGCCAGCAGTCACAGGGGAAGGGACACCGGGGAGCTGTTTTTT.

In nucleotides, the CDR3 is TGTGCCAGCAGCTTAACCCCCGGGACACAGAACACTGAAGCTTTCTTT. It yields the protein CASSLTPGTQNTEAFF. The chain recombines TRBV5-5 with TRBJ1-1; TRBD1 is a possible D gene (6 bases). This CDR3 comprises 16 residues. The V end lost 2 bases, the J end lost 1 base, and 15 bases lay between the germline ends. The V gene's germline CDR1 is SGHKS and CDR2 YYEKEE (reference sequence).

This clonotype came up many times. The chain joins TRBV6-2 or TRBV6-3 to TRBJ2-2, with 8 bases that match TRBD2. Trimming cost V 7 bases and J 5 bases; bases outside gene matches: 3. The CDR3 consists of 13 residues. Germline V CDR1 and CDR2: MNHEY, SVGEGT. The CDR3 is CASTAGETGELFF. CDR3 nucleotide sequence: TGTGCCAGCACAGCGGGAGAGACCGGGGAGCTGTTTTTT.

This clonotype was found a few times. This chain uses TRBV6-2 or TRBV6-3 with TRBJ1-5; 7 bases fit TRBD1. V shed 5 bases, J shed 4 bases, and the junction held 8 bases outside the gene matches. CDR3 length: 15 amino acids. Germline CDR1 is MNHEY and CDR2 is SVGEGT. The CDR3 sequence is CASSHPVTGNQPQHF. As DNA, the CDR3 is TGTGCCAGCAGTCACCCCGTGACAGGGAATCAGCCCCAGCATTTT.

The DNA for the CDR3 is TGTGCCACCACGACAGGGCTTAGCAATCAGCCCCAGCATTTT. It codes for CATTTGLSNQPQHF. J is TRBJ1-5 and V is TRBV25-1, with 7 positions matching TRBD1. CDR1 MGHDK and CDR2 SYGVNS come from the germline V gene. This CDR3 is 14 amino acids long. V gave up 10 bases and J gave up 0 bases; unmatched junction bases: 6.

This clonotype was seen ten or more times. The chain employs TRBV5-1 and TRBJ2-7, with TRBD1 identical over 11 bases. This CDR3 region has 16 residues. V shed 1 base, J shed 8 bases, and the junction held 11 bases outside the gene matches. Germline V gene data show CDR1 as SGHRS and CDR2 as YFSETQ. This CDR3 is CASSLSPGTGGEKQYF. CDR3 DNA: TGCGCCAGCAGCTTGTCGCCCGGGACAGGGGGAGAGAAGCAGTACTTC.

CDR3 protein: CASSLQGGGPTHF. The CDR3 DNA follows: TGTGCCAGCAGCTTACAGGGGGGTGGCCCGACGCATTTT. The rearrangement joins TRBV7-2 to TRBJ1-5, with 7 bases that match TRBD1. This CDR3 spans 13 amino acids. The germline CDR1 and CDR2 sequences are SGHTA and FQGNSA. J was trimmed by 15 bases and V by 2 bases; bases with no gene match: 10.

Comments on this clonotype: A much larger clone lies one base from this, so it may be a read error. This chain connects TRBV12-5 to TRBJ2-1; 9 bases are shared with TRBD1. Per the germline V gene, CDR1 is LGHNT and CDR2 is FRNRAP. The CDR3 covers 13 residues. CDR3 in amino acids: CASGLGTGEEQLF. The CDR3 DNA sequence: TGTGCTAGTGGTTTGGGGACAGGGGAAGAGCAGCTCTTC.

The chain couples TRBV6-5 to TRBJ2-1; no definite D call. CDR3 length: 15 amino acids. V gave up 6 bases and J gave up 2 bases, with 14 bases separating them. Germline CDR1 MNHEY, CDR2 SVGAGI. The DNA for the CDR3 is TGTGCCAGCAGCATCAGTCTGCCCCCCTACAATGAGCAGTTCTTC. Protein: CASSISLPPYNEQFF.

The J gene is TRBJ2-7, the V gene TRBV5-5; 10 bases align to TRBD1. CDR1 is SGHKS and CDR2 is YYEKEE in the germline V gene (reference sequence). The CDR3 is 15 residues long. With 4 bases clipped from V and 2 bases from J, the junction kept 6 bases outside the gene matches. The CDR3 is CASSLADRGAYEQYF. In nucleotides, the CDR3 is TGTGCCAGCAGCCTGGCGGACAGGGGGGCCTACGAGCAGTACTTC.

This clonotype was counted only a few times. This chain connects TRBV20-1 to TRBJ2-7; D not certain. CDR1 DFQATT and CDR2 SNEGSKA come from the germline V gene (reference sequence). Trimming pared 3 bases from V and 6 bases from J, leaving 18 bases between. The CDR3 loop spans 14 amino acids. The CDR3: CSASTPPDGTEQYF. CDR3 in DNA: TGCAGTGCTAGTACCCCCCCTGATGGAACCGAGCAGTACTTC.

This clonotype was found many times. This rearrangement joins TRBV24-1 to TRBJ2-1; 7 bases agree with TRBD1. Trimming cost V 7 bases and J 7 bases; bases outside gene matches: 6. Germline V gene data show CDR1 as KGHDR and CDR2 as SFDVKD. The CDR3 runs 13 residues. CDR3 sequence reads: CATRYRGNNEQFF. The CDR3 bases are TGTGCCACCAGATACAGGGGAAATAATGAGCAGTTCTTC.

This clonotype was detected a few times. This chain joins TRBV10-3 and TRBJ1-1, with TRBD1 as a possible D gene (5 bases). V lost 4 bases, J lost 4 bases, and 16 bases lay in between. This CDR3 contains 15 residues. Germline V gene lookup returns CDR1 ENHRY and CDR2 SYGVKD. DNA for the CDR3: TGTGCCATCAGTGCCACCTCCGGGCAGGGCACTGAAGCTTTCTTT. Protein sequence: CAISATSGQGTEAFF.

This clonotype was picked up many times. The CDR3 nucleotides read TGTGCCAGCAGCACAGGGGTTGGGGGTCAGCCCCAGCATTTT. Translated: CASSTGVGGQPQHF. The chain links TRBV7-8 to TRBJ1-5; 7 bases line up with TRBD1. The V gene end was trimmed by 5 bases and the J gene end by 6 bases; junction bases not matched to a gene: 7. This CDR3 is 14 amino acids long. Germline V CDR1 and CDR2: SGHVS, FQNEAQ.